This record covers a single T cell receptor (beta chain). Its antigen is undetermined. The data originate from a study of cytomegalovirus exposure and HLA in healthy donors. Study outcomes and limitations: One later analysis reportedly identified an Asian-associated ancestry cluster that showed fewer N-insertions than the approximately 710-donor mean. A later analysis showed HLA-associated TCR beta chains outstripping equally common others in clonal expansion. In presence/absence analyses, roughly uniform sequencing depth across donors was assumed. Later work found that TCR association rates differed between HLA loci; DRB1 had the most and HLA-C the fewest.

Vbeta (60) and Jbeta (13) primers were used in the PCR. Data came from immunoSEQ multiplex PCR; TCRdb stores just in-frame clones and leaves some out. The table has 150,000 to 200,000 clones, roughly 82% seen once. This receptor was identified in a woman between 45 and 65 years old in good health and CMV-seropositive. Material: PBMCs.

CDR3 DNA sequence: TGCGCCAGCAGCTTGGAGACAGGGAACACTGAAGCTTTCTTT. Encoded protein: CASSLETGNTEAFF. The V call is TRBV5-1, the J call TRBJ1-1, with a possible D match to TRBD1 (6 bases). V was pared by 0 bases and J by 1 base, with 7 bases between. Germline values: CDR1 SGHRS, CDR2 YFSETQ. The CDR3 loop spans 14 amino acids.